This T cell receptor beta chain was sequenced in a study of early T cells in non-severe SARS-CoV-2 infection. Germline V gives CDR1 SGHVS, CDR2 FQNEAQ. The CDR3 runs 16 residues. Trimming at V came to 0 bases and at J to 2 bases, leaving 6 bases not matched to a gene. TCRdb redid the calling of the 5' RACE reads with MiXCR, one entry per CDR3 protein. The sample contains about 33,000 distinct CDR3 sequences, about 7% of which appear only once. At least ten counts were recorded for this clonotype. Sequenced material: whole blood. The rearrangement joins TRBV7-8 to TRBJ2-5; 7 bases are shared with TRBD1. The receptor comes from an adult who was a healthcare worker with PCR-confirmed SARS-CoV-2 infection or an uninfected control (not recorded which). The CDR3 loop reads CASSLADRFRQETQYF. In nucleotides, the CDR3 is TGTGCCAGCAGCTTAGCGGACAGGTTTCGGCAAGAGACCCAGTACTTC.